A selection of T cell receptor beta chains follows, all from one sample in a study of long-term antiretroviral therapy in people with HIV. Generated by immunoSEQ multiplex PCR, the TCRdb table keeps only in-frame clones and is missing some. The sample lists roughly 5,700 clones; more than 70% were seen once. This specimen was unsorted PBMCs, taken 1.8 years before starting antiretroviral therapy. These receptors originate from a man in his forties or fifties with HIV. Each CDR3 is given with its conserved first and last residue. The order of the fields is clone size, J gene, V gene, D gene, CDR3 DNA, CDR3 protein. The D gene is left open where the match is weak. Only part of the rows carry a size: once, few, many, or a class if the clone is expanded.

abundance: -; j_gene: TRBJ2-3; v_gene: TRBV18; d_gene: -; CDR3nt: TGTGCCAGTGCTCAGAGCACAGATACGCAGTATTTT; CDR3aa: CASAQSTDTQYF
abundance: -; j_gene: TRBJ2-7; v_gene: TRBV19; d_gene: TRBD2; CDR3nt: TGTGCCAGTAGTATCGGGACTAGCTACGAGCAGTACTTC; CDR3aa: CASSIGTSYEQYF
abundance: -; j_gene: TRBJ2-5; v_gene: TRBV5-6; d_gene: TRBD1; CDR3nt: TGTGCCAGCAGCTTGGCGGACAGGGTAAGGGAGACCCAGTACTTC; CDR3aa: CASSLADRVRETQYF
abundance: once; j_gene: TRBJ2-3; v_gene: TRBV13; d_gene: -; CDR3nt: TGTGCCAGCAGCCCCAGACCCCTTCCCACAGATACGCAGTATTTT; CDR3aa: CASSPRPLPTDTQYF
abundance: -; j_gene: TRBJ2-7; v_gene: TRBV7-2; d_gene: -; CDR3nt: TGTGCCAGCAGCTTAAATTACGAGCAGTACTTC; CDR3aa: CASSLNYEQYF
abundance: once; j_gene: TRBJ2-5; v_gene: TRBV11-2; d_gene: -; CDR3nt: TGTGCCAGCTTGAGTCCAGGGTACCAAGAGACCCAGTACTTC; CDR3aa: CASLSPGYQETQYF
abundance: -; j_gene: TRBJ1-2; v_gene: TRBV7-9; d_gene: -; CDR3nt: TGTGCCAGCAGCTCGGAGGACGGATGGAATGGCTACACCTTC; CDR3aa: CASSSEDGWNGYTF
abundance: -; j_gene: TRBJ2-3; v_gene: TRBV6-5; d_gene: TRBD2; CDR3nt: TGTGCCAGCAGTTTCGGAGTAGCGGGAAAGTATACGCAGTATTTT; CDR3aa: CASSFGVAGKYTQYF
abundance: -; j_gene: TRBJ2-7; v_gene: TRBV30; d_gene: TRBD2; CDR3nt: TGTGCCTGGAGTGTAACGCTAGCGGGCTTCTCTTCGGACGAGCAGTACTTC; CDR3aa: CAWSVTLAGFSSDEQYF
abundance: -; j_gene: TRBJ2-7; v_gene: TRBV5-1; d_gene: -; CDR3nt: TGCGCCAGCAGCCCTGGACTTTCCTACGAGCAGTACTTC; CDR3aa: CASSPGLSYEQYF
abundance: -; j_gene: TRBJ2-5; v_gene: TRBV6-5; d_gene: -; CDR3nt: TGTGCCAGCAGTTACTCTTCTAGCGCTGCGGAGACCCAGTACTTC; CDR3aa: CASSYSSSAAETQYF
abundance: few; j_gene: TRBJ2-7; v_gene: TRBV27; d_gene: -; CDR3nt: TGTGCCAGCAGTCGGGACTGGAGCTCCTACGAGCAGTACTTC; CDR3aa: CASSRDWSSYEQYF
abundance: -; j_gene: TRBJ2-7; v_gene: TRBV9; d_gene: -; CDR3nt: TGTGCCAGCAGCGTTCGGGGGAGCTCCTACGAGCAGTACTTC; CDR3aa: CASSVRGSSYEQYF
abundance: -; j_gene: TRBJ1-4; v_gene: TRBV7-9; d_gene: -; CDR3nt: TGTGCCAGCAGCTTATGGACAGCCCATGGGGAAAAACTGTTTTTT; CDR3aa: CASSLWTAHGEKLFF
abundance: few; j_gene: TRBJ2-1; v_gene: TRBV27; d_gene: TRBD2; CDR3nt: TGTGCCAGCAGTTATCCTAGCGGGAGATACAATGAGCAGTTCTTC; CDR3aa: CASSYPSGRYNEQFF
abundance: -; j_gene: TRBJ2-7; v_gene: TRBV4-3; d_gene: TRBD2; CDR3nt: TGCGCCAGCAGCCAAGGCGGACTAGACTACGAGCAGTACTTC; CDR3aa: CASSQGGLDYEQYF
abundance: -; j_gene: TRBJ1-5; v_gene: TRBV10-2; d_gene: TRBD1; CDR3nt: TGCGCCAGTACCGAGAGACAGGGGTATCAGCCCCAGCATTTT; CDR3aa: CASTERQGYQPQHF
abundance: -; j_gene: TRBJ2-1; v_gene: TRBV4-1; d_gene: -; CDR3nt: TGCGCCAGCAGCCAAGACAGCAACAATGAGCAGTTCTTC; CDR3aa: CASSQDSNNEQFF
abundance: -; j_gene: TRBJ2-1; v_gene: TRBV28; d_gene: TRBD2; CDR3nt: TGTGCCAGCAGTCCTAGCGGGAGGGATGAGCAGTTCTTC; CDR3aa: CASSPSGRDEQFF
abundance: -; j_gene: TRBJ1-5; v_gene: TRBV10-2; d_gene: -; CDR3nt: TGCGCCAGCTCAGGACTTGGGGAGGGAAATCAGCCCCAGCATTTT; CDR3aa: CASSGLGEGNQPQHF
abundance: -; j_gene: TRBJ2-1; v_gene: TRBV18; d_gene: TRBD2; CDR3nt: TGTGCCAGCTCAAAAGCGGGGGGGGGACTTACCTACAATGAGCAGTTCTTC; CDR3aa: CASSKAGGGLTYNEQFF
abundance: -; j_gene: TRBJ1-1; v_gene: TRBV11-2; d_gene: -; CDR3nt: TGTGCCAGCAGCTTAAGTGCTAACACTGAAGCTTTCTTT; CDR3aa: CASSLSANTEAFF
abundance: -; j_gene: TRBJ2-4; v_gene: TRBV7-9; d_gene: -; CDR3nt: TGTGCCAGCAGCTTAGCGAAGGGGCTGAAAAACATTCAGTACTTC; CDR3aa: CASSLAKGLKNIQYF
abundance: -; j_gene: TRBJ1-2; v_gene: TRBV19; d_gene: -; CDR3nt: TGTGCCAGTAGTATGTCGCTGATTGACTATGGCTACACCTTC; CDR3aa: CASSMSLIDYGYTF
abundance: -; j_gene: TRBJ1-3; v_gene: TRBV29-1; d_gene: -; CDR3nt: TGCAGCGTCGGGGATCACGGGTTCGGAGGATACACCATATATTTT; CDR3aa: CSVGDHGFGGYTIYF
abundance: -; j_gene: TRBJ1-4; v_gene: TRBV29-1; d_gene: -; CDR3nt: TGCAGCGTTGAAGAGGTGGGGCTCGGTGAAAAACTGTTTTTT; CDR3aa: CSVEEVGLGEKLFF
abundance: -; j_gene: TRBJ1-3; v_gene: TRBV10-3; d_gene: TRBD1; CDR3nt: TGTGCCATCACGGGACAGACTGGAAACACCATATATTTT; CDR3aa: CAITGQTGNTIYF
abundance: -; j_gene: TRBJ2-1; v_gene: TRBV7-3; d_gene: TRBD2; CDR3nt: TGTGCCAGCAGCACCACTAGCGGGAGTTCCTACAATGAGCAGTTCTTC; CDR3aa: CASSTTSGSSYNEQFF
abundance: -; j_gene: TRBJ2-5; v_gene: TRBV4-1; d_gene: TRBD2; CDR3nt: TGCGCCAGCAGCACCGGACTAGCGGGAGGGAGGGAGGAGACCCAGTACTTC; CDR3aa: CASSTGLAGGREETQYF
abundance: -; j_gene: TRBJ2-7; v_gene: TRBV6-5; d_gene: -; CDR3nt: TGTGCCAGCAGTTACTCGACTGACTCCTACGAGCAGTACTTC; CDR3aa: CASSYSTDSYEQYF
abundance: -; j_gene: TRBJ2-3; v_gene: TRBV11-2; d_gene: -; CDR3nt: TGTGCCAGCAGCTTAGGAGGGCGGACGGACCAAGATACGCAGTATTTT; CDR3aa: CASSLGGRTDQDTQYF
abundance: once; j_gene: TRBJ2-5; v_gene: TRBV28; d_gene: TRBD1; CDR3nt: TGTGCCAGCAGCTCTCAGGGGGTAGAGACCCAGTACTTC; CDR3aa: CASSSQGVETQYF
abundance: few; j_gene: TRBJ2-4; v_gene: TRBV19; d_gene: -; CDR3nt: TGTGCCTCATCCCACCGACGGATGGATGGGTACATTCAGTACTTC; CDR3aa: CASSHRRMDGYIQYF
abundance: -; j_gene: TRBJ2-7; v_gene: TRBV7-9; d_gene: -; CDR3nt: TGTGCCAGCAGCTTAGCGGGGGGTATCTACGAGCAGTACTTC; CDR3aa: CASSLAGGIYEQYF
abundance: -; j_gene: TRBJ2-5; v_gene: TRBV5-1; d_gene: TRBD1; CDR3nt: TGCGCCAGCAGCTCCGGGACAGGGGGACAAGAGACCCAGTACTTC; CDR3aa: CASSSGTGGQETQYF
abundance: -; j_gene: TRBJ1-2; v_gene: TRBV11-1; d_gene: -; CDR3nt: TGTGCCAGCAGCTTACAGGCGCACTATGGCTACACCTTC; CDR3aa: CASSLQAHYGYTF
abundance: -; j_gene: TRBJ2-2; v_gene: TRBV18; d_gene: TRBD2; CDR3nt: TGTGCCAGCTCAAAAGGACTAGCGCGTTCATCCGGGGAGCTGTTTTTT; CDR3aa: CASSKGLARSSGELFF
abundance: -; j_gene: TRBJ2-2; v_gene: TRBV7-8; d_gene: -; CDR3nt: TGTGCCAGCAGCAGCCGCCCCGGGGAGCTGTTTTTT; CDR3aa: CASSSRPGELFF
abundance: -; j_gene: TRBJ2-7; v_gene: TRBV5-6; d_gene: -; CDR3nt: TGTGCCAGCAGCTTGGACAGCGGATACGAGCAGTACTTC; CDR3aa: CASSLDSGYEQYF
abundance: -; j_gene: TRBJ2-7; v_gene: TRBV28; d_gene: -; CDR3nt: TGTGCCAGCAGTTTACTCGGAGAGACCTACGAGCAGTACTTC; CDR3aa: CASSLLGETYEQYF
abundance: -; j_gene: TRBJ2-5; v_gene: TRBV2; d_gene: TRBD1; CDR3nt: TGTGCCGACAGGGGGGTGGGGGAGACCCAGTACTTC; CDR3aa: CADRGVGETQYF
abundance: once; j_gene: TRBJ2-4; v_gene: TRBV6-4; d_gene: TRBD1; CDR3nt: TGTGCCAGCAGTGACAGGGCAGGGGGCCGATTAGCCAAAAACATTCAGTACTTC; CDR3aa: CASSDRAGGRLAKNIQYF
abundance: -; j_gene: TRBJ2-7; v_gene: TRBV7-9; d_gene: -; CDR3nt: TGTGCCAGCAGCTTTCCAAAGACAGGTGATCCCTACGAGCAGTACTTC; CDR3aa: CASSFPKTGDPYEQYF
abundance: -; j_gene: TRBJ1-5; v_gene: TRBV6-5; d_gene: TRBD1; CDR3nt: TGTGCCAGCAGTTGGTCAGGGGGCATTCAGCCCCAGCATTTT; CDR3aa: CASSWSGGIQPQHF
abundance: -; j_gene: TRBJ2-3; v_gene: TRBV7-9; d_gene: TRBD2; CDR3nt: TGTGCCAGCAGCTCCCGTCGACTAGCGGGGAGCGATACGCAGTATTTT; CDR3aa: CASSSRRLAGSDTQYF
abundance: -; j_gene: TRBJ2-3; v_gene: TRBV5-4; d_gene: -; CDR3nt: TGTGCCAGCAGCTTGGACGGACTTGATACGCAGTATTTT; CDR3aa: CASSLDGLDTQYF
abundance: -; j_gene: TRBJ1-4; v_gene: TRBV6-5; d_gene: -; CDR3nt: TGTGCCAGCAGGCCGAGGGGGGCAACTAATGAAAAACTGTTTTTT; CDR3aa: CASRPRGATNEKLFF
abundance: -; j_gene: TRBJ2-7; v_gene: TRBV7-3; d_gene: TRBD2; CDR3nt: TGTGCCAGCAGCTTTCTAGCGGGAGAGGTTTACGAGCAGTACTTC; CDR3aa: CASSFLAGEVYEQYF
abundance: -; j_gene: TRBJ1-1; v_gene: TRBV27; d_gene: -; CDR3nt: TGTGCCAGCAGTTCCGATTCAGGGGAGGGGGCTTTCTTT; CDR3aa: CASSSDSGEGAFF
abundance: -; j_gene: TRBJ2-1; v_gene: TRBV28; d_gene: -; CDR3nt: TGTGCCAGCAGCCAAGGGGGAACCATCAATGAGCAGTTCTTC; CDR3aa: CASSQGGTINEQFF
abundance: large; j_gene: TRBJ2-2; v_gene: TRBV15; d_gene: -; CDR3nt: TGTGCCACCAGCAGAGAGGGGCCACGTTTTACGAACACCGGGGAGCTGTTTTTT; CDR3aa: CATSREGPRFTNTGELFF
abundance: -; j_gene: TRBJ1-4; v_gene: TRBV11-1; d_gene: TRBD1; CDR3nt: TGTGCCAGCAGCTCCCGGGACAGCCGTGCAACTAATGAAAAACTGTTTTTT; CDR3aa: CASSSRDSRATNEKLFF
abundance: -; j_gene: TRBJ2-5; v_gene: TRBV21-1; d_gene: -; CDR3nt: TGTGCCAGCAGAAACAGGGAGGAGACCCAGTACTTC; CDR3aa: CASRNREETQYF
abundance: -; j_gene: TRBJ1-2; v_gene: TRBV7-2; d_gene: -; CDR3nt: TGTGCCAGCAGCTTAGCTAGGGTGGGAGACTATGGCTACACCTTC; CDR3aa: CASSLARVGDYGYTF
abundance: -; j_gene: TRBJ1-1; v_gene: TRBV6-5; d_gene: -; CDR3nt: TGTGCCAGCAGTTACTCGAATCTGAACACTGAAGCTTTCTTT; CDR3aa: CASSYSNLNTEAFF
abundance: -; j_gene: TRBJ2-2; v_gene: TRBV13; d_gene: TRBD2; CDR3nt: TGTGCCAGCAGCTCTACGGGAGGGTCGTCGGACTGGGGGACCGGGGAGCTGTTTTTT; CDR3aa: CASSSTGGSSDWGTGELFF
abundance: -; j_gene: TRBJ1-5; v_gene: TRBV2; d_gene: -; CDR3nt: TGTGCCAGCAGTGAAAGGCAGAATCAGCCCCAGCATTTT; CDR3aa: CASSERQNQPQHF
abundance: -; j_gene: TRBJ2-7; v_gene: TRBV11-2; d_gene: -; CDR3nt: TGTGCCAGCAGCTTAGTAGCTATACCAAGTTACGAGCAGTACTTC; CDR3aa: CASSLVAIPSYEQYF
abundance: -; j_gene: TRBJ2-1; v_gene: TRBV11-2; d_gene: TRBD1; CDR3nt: TGTGCCAGCAGCTTAAGGGACAGTCTATCGAGCTCCTACAATGAGCAGTTCTTC; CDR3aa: CASSLRDSLSSSYNEQFF